These 12 T cell receptor beta chains originate from one sample sequenced in a study of response to subunit inactivated influenza vaccine. MiXCR was run by TCRdb on the RT-PCR reads, yielding one entry per CDR3 protein. Of hundreds of thousands of distinct CDR3 sequences in the sample, about 25% are singletons; the top ten hold under 2.5%. The source material was CD4+ T cells sorted from PBMCs, sampled 4 to 6 days after vaccination. Receptors originate from a man aged 45-60 years who received an inactivated influenza vaccine.

This clonotype showed up just a few times. Here the CDR3 DNA reads TGCAGCGTTTTGCCGTACAGGGGTGGTGAGCTGTTTTTT. The encoded protein is CSVLPYRGGELFF. The V call is TRBV29-1, the J call TRBJ2-2, with 7 positions matching TRBD1. Germline lookup yields CDR1 SQVTM and CDR2 ANQGSEA. This CDR3 has 13 residues. The trim removed 5 bases at V and 11 bases at J, leaving 11 bases unmatched.

In this sample, this clonotype turned up many times. This chain connects TRBV4-1 to TRBJ2-2; 9 bases line up with TRBD1. Germline-derived CDR1 and CDR2 are MGHRA and YSYEKL. With V trimmed by 1 base and J by 5 bases, 11 bases remained unmatched. The CDR3 covers 18 residues. CDR3 in DNA: TGCGCCAGCAGCCAAGGGATAGGGAGGACAGGGGCGACCGGGGAGCTGTTTTTT. Protein sequence: CASSQGIGRTGATGELFF.

This clonotype was seen once. The V call is TRBV24-1, the J call TRBJ2-4; 11 bases line up with TRBD2. CDR3 length: 15 residues. The V gene end was trimmed by 4 bases and the J gene end by 16 bases; junction bases not matched to a gene: 14. Germline CDR1 reads KGHDR; CDR2 reads SFDVKD. The CDR3 protein is CATSDTSSGGLIFYF. The CDR3 DNA sequence: TGTGCCACCAGTGACACTTCTAGCGGGGGGCTGATTTTTTACTTC.

This clonotype was detected only a few times. This chain joins TRBV7-2 and TRBJ2-3; 11 nucleotides align to TRBD2. Germline CDR1 SGHTA, CDR2 FQGNSA. J gave up 4 bases and V 1 base, and 4 bases lay outside the gene matches. CDR3 length: 16 amino acids. CDR3 sequence (DNA): TGTGCCAGCAGCTTAGATAAACTAGCGGGAGCAGATACGCAGTATTTT. This encodes CASSLDKLAGADTQYF.

V gene TRBV19 combines with J gene TRBJ2-1, with 7 bases aligning to TRBD1. Germline CDR1 and CDR2: LNHDA and SQIVND (reference sequence). The CDR3 is made up of 14 amino acids. Losses at the gene ends were 3 bases for V and 7 bases for J; bases not matched to a gene: 6. CDR3 amino acids: CASSIRQGRNEQFF. In DNA, the CDR3 is TGTGCCAGTAGTATTCGACAGGGACGGAATGAGCAGTTCTTC.

V gene TRBV11-1 combines with J gene TRBJ2-7; D might be TRBD2 (5 bases). V lost 5 bases and J lost 6, with 20 bases in between. The V gene's germline CDR1 is SGHAT and CDR2 FQDESV (reference sequence). This CDR3 spans 15 amino acids. The CDR3 coding sequence is TGTGCCAGCAGCCGTCTTAGGCGGACCACTAGCGAGCAGTACTTC. Translating gives CASSRLRRTTSEQYF. Combining the CDR3 with reference TRBV11-1 and TRBJ2-7 gives the whole variable domain EAEVAQSPRYKITEKSQAVAFWCDPISGHATLYWYRQILGQGPELLVQFQDESVVDDSQLPKDRFSAERLKGVDSTLKIQPAELGDSAMYLCASSRLRRTTSEQYFGPGTRLTVT.

In DNA, the CDR3 is TGTGCCAGCAGCCCTCAGGGACAGGGGGCGAATGAGCAGTTCTTC. Translation: CASSPQGQGANEQFF. This chain uses TRBV7-3 with TRBJ2-1; 12 positions match TRBD1. Trimming took 5 bases from V and 7 from J; bases not matched to a gene: 6. The CDR3 is made up of 15 amino acids. Germline V CDR1 and CDR2: SGHTA, FQGTGA. Supplemented by reference TRBV7-3 and TRBJ2-1, the full variable domain reads GAGVSQTPSNKVTEKGKYVELRCDPISGHTALYWYRQSLGQGPEFLIYFQGTGAADDSGLPNDRFFAVRPEGSVSTLKIQRTERGDSAVYLCASSPQGQGANEQFFGPGTRLTVL.

This clonotype occurred a few times. The rearrangement joins TRBV7-2 to TRBJ2-2; weak D call: TRBD1 (5 bases). The V and J ends lost 2 bases and 9 bases respectively, with 10 bases between them. The germline CDR1 and CDR2 sequences are SGHTA and FQGNSA. The CDR3 spans 13 residues. The CDR3 loop reads CASSLQTERELFF. The CDR3 nucleotides are TGTGCCAGCAGCTTACAGACAGAGCGGGAGCTGTTTTTT.

The sample holds a few counts of this clonotype. For the CDR3, the DNA is TGCAGTGCTAGAGTCTCCCCGACAGGCATAAATGAAAAACTGTTTTTT. Translated, it gives CSARVSPTGINEKLFF. The chain joins TRBV20-1 to TRBJ1-4, with D maybe TRBD1 (6 bases). V dropped 1 base and J dropped 5 bases, with 17 bases sitting between them. The CDR3 has 16 residues. CDR1 and CDR2 from the germline V gene are DFQATT and SNEGSKA (reference sequence).

The J gene is TRBJ2-5, the V gene TRBV5-1; D might be TRBD1 or TRBD2, each matching 5 bases. The length of the CDR3 is 13 residues. From germline, CDR1 is SGHRS and CDR2 YFSETQ. Between the trimmed V and J ends, which lost 6 bases and 3 bases, there was a span of 12 bases. The CDR3 DNA is TGCGCCAGCACGTCCGGGGACGAAGAGACCCAGTACTTC. Translating gives CASTSGDEETQYF. The entire variable domain, with the rest obtained from reference TRBV5-1 and TRBJ2-5, is as follows: KAGVTQTPRYLIKTRGQQVTLSCSPISGHRSVSWYQQTPGQGLQFLFEYFSETQRNKGNFPGRFSGRQFSNSRSEMNVSTLELGDSALYLCASTSGDEETQYFGPGTRLLVL.

This clonotype was seen a few times. The rearrangement links TRBV4-2 to TRBJ2-1, with 9 bases identical to TRBD2. This CDR3 has 15 residues. Trimming took 3 bases from V and 7 from J; bases not matched to a gene: 7. CDR1 LGHNA and CDR2 YNFKEQ come from the germline V gene. For the CDR3, the DNA is TGTGCCAGCAGCCAGCGCGGGGGGGCGGGGAATGAGCAGTTCTTC. Translating it yields CASSQRGGAGNEQFF.

There are a few counts of this clonotype. The genes are TRBV6-5 and TRBJ2-1, with D possibly matching TRBD1 (6 bases). The CDR3 runs to 16 residues. CDR1 is MNHEY and CDR2 is SVGAGI in the germline V gene. Deletions cut 5 bases from V and 1 base from J, with 15 bases between. The CDR3 sequence is CASSLTPDRSYNEQFF. As DNA, the CDR3 is TGTGCCAGCAGTCTCACTCCAGACAGGTCCTACAATGAGCAGTTCTTC.